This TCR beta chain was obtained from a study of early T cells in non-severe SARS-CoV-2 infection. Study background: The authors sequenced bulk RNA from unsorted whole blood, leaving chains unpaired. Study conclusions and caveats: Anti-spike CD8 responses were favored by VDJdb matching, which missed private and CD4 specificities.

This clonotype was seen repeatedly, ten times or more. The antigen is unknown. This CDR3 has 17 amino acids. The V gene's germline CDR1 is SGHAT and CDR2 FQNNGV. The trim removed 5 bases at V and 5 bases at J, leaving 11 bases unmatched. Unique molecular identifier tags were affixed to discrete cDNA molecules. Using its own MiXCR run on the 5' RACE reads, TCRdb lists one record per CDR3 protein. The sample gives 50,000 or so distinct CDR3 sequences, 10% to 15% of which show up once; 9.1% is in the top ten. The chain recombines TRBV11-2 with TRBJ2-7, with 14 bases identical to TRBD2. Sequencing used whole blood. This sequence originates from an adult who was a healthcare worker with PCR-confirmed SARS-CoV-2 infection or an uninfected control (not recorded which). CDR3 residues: CASSAGTSGGRDHEQYF. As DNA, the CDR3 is TGTGCCAGCAGCGCAGGGACTAGCGGGGGCAGGGACCACGAGCAGTACTTC.